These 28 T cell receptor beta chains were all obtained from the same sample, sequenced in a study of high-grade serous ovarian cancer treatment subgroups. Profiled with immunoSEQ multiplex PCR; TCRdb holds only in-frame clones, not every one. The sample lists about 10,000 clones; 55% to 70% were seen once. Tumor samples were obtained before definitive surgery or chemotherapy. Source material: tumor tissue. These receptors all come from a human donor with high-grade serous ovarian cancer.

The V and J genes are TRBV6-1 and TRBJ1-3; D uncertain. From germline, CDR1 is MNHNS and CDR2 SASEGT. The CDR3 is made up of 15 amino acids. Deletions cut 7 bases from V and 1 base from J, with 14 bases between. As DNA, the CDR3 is TGTGCCAGCACCTCAGGTCGGGTTTCTGGAAACACCATATATTTT. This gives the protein CASTSGRVSGNTIYF.

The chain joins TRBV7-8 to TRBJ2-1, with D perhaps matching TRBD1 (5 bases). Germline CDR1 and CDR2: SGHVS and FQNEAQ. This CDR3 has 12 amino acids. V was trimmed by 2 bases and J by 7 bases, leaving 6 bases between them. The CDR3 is CASSLKGNEQFF. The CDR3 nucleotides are TGTGCCAGCAGCTTAAAGGGGAATGAGCAGTTCTTC.

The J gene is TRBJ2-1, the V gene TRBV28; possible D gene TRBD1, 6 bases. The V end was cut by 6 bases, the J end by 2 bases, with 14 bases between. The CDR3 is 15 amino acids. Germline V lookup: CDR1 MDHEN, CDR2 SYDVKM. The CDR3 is CASSVTGTPYNEQFF. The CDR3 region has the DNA TGTGCCAGCAGCGTAACAGGGACGCCCTACAATGAGCAGTTCTTC.

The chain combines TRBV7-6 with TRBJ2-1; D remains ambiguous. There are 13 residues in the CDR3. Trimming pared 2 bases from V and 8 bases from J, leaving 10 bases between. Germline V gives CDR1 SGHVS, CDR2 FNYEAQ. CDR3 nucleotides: TGTGCCAGCAGCTTAAATTCTGGGGATGAGCAGTTCTTC. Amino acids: CASSLNSGDEQFF.

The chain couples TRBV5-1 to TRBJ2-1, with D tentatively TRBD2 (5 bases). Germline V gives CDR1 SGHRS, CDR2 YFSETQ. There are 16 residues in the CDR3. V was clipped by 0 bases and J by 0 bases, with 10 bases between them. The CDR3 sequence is CASSLAITSSYNEQFF. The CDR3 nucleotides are TGCGCCAGCAGCTTGGCTATCACTAGCTCCTACAATGAGCAGTTCTTC.

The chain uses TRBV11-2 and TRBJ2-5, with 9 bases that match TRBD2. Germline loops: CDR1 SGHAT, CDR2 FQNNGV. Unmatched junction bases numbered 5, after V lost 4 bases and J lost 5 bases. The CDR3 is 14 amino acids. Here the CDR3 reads CASSSNSGSETQYF. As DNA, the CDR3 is TGTGCCAGCAGCTCAAATAGCGGGAGTGAGACCCAGTACTTC.

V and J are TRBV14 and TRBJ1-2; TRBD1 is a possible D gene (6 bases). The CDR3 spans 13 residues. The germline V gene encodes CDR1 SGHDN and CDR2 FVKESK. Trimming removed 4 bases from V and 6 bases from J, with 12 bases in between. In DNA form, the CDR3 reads TGTGCCAGCAGCCTCCAAACAGGGAATGGCTACACCTTC. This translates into CASSLQTGNGYTF.

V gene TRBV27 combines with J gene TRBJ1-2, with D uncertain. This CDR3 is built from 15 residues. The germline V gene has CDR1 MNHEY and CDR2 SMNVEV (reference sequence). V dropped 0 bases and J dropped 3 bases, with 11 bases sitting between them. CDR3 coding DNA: TGTGCCAGCAGTTTATCGCCAACGGTAGACTATGGCTACACCTTC. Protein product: CASSLSPTVDYGYTF.

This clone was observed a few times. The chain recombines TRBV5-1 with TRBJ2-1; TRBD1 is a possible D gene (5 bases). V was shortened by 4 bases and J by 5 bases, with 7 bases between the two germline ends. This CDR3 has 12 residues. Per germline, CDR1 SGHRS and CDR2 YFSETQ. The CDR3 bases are TGCGCCAGCAGCCAGGGCGACAATGAGCAGTTCTTC. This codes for CASSQGDNEQFF.

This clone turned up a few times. The CDR3 region has the DNA TGTGCCAGCGCATTCGCCGCCGAGACCGGGGAGCTGTTTTTT. As protein: CASAFAAETGELFF. The gene calls are TRBV28 and TRBJ2-2; no clear D gene. CDR1 MDHEN and CDR2 SYDVKM come from the germline V gene. With 8 bases removed from V and 5 bases from J, the gap between germline ends came to 15 bases. CDR3 length equals 14 residues.

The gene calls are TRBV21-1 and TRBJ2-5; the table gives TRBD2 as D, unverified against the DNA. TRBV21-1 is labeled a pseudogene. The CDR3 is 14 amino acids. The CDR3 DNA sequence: TGTGCCAGCAGCCGGACTAGCTTATTCGAGACCCAGTACTTC. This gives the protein CASSRTSLFETQYF.

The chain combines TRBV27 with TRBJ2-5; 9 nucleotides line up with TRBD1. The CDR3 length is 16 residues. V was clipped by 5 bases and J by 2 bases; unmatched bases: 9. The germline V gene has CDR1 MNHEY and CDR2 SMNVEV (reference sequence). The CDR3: CASSQPRGTGQETQYF. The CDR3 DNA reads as TGTGCCAGCAGTCAACCGCGCGGGACAGGGCAAGAGACCCAGTACTTC.

The CDR3 DNA sequence: TGTGCCATCAGGGGGGGGACAGCAACTAACACTGAAGCTTTCTTT. It encodes CAIRGGTATNTEAFF. This chain links TRBV6-1 with TRBJ1-1, with 7 positions matching TRBD1. The V and J ends lost 10 bases and 2 bases, in that order; junction bases with no gene match: 13. The CDR3 has 15 amino acids. Germline V gene sequence: CDR1 MNHNS, CDR2 SASEGT.

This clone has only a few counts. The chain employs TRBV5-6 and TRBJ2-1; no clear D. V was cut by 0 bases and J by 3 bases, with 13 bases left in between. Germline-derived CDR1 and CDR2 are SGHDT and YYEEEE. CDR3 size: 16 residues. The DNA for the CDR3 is TGTGCCAGCAGCTTGGCTATCGGGCAACTCTACAATGAGCAGTTCTTC. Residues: CASSLAIGQLYNEQFF.

The CDR3 is CATRSGVGNADTQYF. CDR3 DNA sequence: TGTGCCACCAGGTCGGGGGTAGGGAACGCAGATACGCAGTATTTT. This chain uses TRBV19 with TRBJ2-3; tentatively, D is TRBD2 (6 bases). The germline gives CDR1 LNHDA, CDR2 SQIVND (reference sequence). With 10 bases removed from V and 4 bases from J, the gap between germline ends came to 21 bases. The CDR3 loop spans 15 amino acids.

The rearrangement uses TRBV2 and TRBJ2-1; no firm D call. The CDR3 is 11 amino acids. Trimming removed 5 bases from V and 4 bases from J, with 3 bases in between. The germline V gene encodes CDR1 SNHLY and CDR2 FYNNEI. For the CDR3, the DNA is TGTGCCAGCAGTTTTTACAATGAGCAGTTCTTC. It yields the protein CASSFYNEQFF.

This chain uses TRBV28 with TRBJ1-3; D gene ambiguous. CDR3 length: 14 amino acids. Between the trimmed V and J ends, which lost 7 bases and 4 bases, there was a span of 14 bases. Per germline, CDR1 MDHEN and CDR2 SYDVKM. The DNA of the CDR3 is TGTGCCAGCACCTCGGGAGGAGCGGGAAACACCATATATTTT. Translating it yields CASTSGGAGNTIYF.

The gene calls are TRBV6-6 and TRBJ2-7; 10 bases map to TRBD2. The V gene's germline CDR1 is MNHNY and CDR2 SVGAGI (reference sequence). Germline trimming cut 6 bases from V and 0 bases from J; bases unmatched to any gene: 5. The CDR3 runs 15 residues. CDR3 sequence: CASRVSSGSSYEQYF. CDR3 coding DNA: TGTGCCAGCAGAGTGTCTAGCGGGAGCTCCTACGAGCAGTACTTC.

In DNA, the CDR3 is TGCGCCAGCAGCCAAGAGGTGGGAGCGGGGGGGAACACCGGGGAGCTGTTTTTT. Amino acid sequence: CASSQEVGAGGNTGELFF. This chain joins TRBV4-3 and TRBJ2-2; TRBD2 matches 9 bases. J was trimmed by 1 base and V by 0 bases; bases with no gene match: 6. Looked up from germline, CDR1 is LGHNA and CDR2 is YSLEER. CDR3 length equals 18 residues.

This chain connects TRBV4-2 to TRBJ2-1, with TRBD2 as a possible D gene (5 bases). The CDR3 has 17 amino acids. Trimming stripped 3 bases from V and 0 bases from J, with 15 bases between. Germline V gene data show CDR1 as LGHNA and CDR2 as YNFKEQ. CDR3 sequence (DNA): TGTGCCAGCAGCCATCCTTTAACCGGGAACTCCTACAATGAGCAGTTCTTC. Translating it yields CASSHPLTGNSYNEQFF.

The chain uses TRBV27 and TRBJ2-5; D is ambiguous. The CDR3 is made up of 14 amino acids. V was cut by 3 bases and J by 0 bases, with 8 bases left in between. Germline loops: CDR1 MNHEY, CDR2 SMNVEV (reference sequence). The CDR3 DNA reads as TGTGCCAGCAGTTTGTGGCAGGACCAAGAGACCCAGTACTTC. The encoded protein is CASSLWQDQETQYF.

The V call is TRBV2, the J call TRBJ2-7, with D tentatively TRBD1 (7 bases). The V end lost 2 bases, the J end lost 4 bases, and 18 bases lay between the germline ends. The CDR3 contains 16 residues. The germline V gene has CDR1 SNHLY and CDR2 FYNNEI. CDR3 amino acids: CASSERGVRGEYEQYF. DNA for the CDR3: TGTGCCAGCAGTGAAAGGGGGGTCAGGGGGGAATACGAGCAGTACTTC.

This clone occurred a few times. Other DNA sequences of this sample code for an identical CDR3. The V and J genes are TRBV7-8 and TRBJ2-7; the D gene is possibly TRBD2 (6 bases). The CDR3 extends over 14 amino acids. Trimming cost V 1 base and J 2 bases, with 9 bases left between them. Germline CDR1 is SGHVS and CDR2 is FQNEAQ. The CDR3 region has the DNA TGTGCCAGCAGCTTAGGGGGGGTTACCTACGAGCAGTACTTC. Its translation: CASSLGGVTYEQYF. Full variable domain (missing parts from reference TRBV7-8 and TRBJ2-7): GAGVSQSPRYKVAKRGQDVALRCDPISGHVSLFWYQQALGQGPEFLTYFQNEAQLDKSGLPSDRFFAERPEGSVSTLKIQRTQQEDSAVYLCASSLGGVTYEQYFGPGTRLTVT.

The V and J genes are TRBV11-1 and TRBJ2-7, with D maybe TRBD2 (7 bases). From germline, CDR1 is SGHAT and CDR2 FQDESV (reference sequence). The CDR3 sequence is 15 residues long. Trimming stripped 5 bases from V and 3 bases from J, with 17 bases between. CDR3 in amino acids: CASSITSGTHYEQYF. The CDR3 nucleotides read TGTGCCAGCAGCATCACCAGCGGGACACACTACGAGCAGTACTTC.

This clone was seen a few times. Here the CDR3 DNA reads TGTGCCAGCAGTTGGATTAGCGGGGGGATCAATGAGCAGTTCTTC. This codes for CASSWISGGINEQFF. The V call is TRBV27, the J call TRBJ2-1, with 10 nucleotides matching TRBD2. Trimming cost V 4 bases and J 6 bases; bases outside gene matches: 6. Germline values: CDR1 MNHEY, CDR2 SMNVEV (reference sequence). This CDR3 comprises 15 residues.

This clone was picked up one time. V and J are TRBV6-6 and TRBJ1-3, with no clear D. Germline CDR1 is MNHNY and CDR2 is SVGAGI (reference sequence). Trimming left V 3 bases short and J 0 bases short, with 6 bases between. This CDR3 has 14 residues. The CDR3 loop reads CASSYGGSGNTIYF. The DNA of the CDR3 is TGTGCCAGCAGTTATGGCGGCTCTGGAAACACCATATATTTT.

The CDR3 reads CASSLGGRNSPLHF. CDR3 in DNA: TGTGCCAGCAGCTTAGGGGGCAGGAATTCACCCCTCCACTTT. This chain connects TRBV7-9 to TRBJ1-6, with TRBD1 as a possible D gene (5 bases). The V end lost 1 base, the J end lost 7 bases, and 8 bases lay between the germline ends. Germline CDR1 is SEHNR and CDR2 is FQNEAQ (reference sequence). The length of the CDR3 is 14 residues.

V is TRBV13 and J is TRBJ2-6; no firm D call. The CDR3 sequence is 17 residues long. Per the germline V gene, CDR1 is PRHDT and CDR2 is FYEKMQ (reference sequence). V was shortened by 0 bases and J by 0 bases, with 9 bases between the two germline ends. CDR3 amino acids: CASSLGSGYSGANVLTF. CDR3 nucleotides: TGTGCCAGCAGCTTAGGTTCGGGCTACTCTGGGGCCAACGTCCTGACTTTC. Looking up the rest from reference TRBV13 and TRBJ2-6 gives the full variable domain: AAGVIQSPRHLIKEKRETATLKCYPIPRHDTVYWYQQGPGQDPQFLISFYEKMQSDKGSIPDRFSAQQFSDYHSELNMSSLELGDSALYFCASSLGSGYSGANVLTFGAGSRLTVL.